A single TCR beta chain is shown here with its context. This clone was found a few times. Its antigen remains undetermined. One base away there is no much larger clone; base qualities are not given. All of the isolated RNA was reverse transcribed with the High Capacity cDNA Reverse Transcription Kit, so expressed TCRB transcripts were sequenced. Deep immunoSEQ sequencing was applied to naive, central memory and regulatory T cell samples, giving an average of around 3.4 million total reads per sample. Sorted cells were lysed in RLT buffer, and RNA was extracted using DNase-treated RNeasy Micro or Mini kits according to cell number. To prevent cross-contamination, every cell subset was processed on its own, while patient and healthy donor samples were processed together. The immunoSEQ multiplex PCR was used to amplify TCRB sequences from cDNA, generating 87-bp fragments that spanned the CDR3 region. The amplicons were sequenced using the Illumina HiSeq platform. As for the authors' bioinformatics: Synthetic template baselines were used to correct PCR bias computationally, reads within Hamming distance 2 were collapsed, and singletons that could not be merged were discarded. By aligning reads against IMGT, V, D and J genes, CDR3 length, and insertions or deletions at six rearrangement sites were assigned. Within each subset, clonotype counts were normalized to sorted cell number, and only after that were true diversity and Gini coefficients computed with the tcR R package. Repertoire sharing was quantified using the overlap coefficient calculated on TCRB nucleotide sequences. TCRdb holds this immuneACCESS table with in-frame rearrangements only. Some clones are missing; in checked studies, unresolved V genes explain under half, and the rest has no known cause. V and J calls and clone size are as listed in that table; D and trimming were resolved from the DNA. Across this sample there are about 220,000 clones, with approximately 10% seen only once. Clones ranked in the top ten supply 1% to 1.5% of the sample.

From each donor, a single peripheral blood sample of about 100 mL on average was drawn into heparinised tubes. Naive, central memory, regulatory and stem cell-like memory CD4+ T cells were sorted on a BD FACSAria II using a panel including CD45RO, CCR7, CD25, CD127, CD95 and CD27. A purity above 98% was achieved for all sorted populations. PBMCs were separated immediately by Lymphoprep density gradient centrifugation and were stained directly, without being cultured. So that batch effects would be minimized, each experiment stained and sorted samples in pairs, pairing one healthy donor with one patient. This entry belongs to a study of beta chain features in type 1 diabetes (dated by TCRdb to 2017 to 2018). Describing the broader study: Mean age, gender distribution, total cell number and subset yield were not different between patients and healthy donors. A total of some 110 million sorted cells were examined across all samples, and a strong correlation was observed between cell number per subset and RNA yield. The study compared the TCRB repertoires of sorted circulating CD4+ T cell subsets in recently diagnosed type 1 diabetes patients with those in matched healthy donors. Naive and central memory subsets were obtained from all 30 or so donors, but regulatory and stem cell-like memory subsets were isolated from only 8 patients and roughly eight healthy donors. Broader findings and caveats from the paper: Shorter templates might have been favored by PCR, but patient and control samples were amplified and corrected together, so both groups would have been affected equally by any skew. Type 1 diabetes patients showed a moderate but significant shortening of TCRB CDR3 length in all four CD4+ subsets. Because cDNA was sequenced instead of genomic DNA, highly expressing activated cells could be over-represented, though the groups showed no difference in activation or CD3 levels. HLA sub-analyses involved small numbers of individuals, so any influence of HLA type on TCRB rearrangement remained unresolved. Naive, central memory and regulatory TCRB repertoires appeared to be more alike among patients than among healthy donors. At VDJ recombination sites, type 1 diabetes patients had fewer insertions and more deleted nucleotides, which implies abnormalities in thymic rearrangement.

The specimen was central memory CD4+ T cells from blood. This clonotype originated in a man between 18 and 35 years old in good health.

The CDR3 protein: CASGQGWNTEAFF. The DNA is as follows: TGTGCCAGCGGTCAGGGTTGGAACACTGAAGCTTTCTTT. This receptor chain uses TRBV7-6 and TRBJ1-1, with TRBD1 tentatively as D gene (5 bases match). CDR1 and CDR2, per the germline V gene, are SGHVS and FNYEAQ. V is shortened by 8 bases, J by 1 base, and the region joining them spans 11 bases. Its CDR3 holds 13 amino acids, cysteine through phenylalanine. Only the CDR3 portion is preserved as DNA: 39 bases, with reading frame beginning at the first base. With the portions outside the CDR3 filled from the reference TRBV7-6 and TRBJ1-1 genes, the complete variable region becomes GAGVSQSPRYKVTKRGQDVALRCDPISGHVSLYWYRQALGQGPEFLTYFNYEAQQDKSGLPNDRFSAERPEGSISTLTIQRTEQRDSAMYRCASGQGWNTEAFFGQGTRLTVV.